The entry below gives a single T cell receptor beta chain sequence along with its context. Antigen specificity is unknown. This could be a read error, since a much larger clone is one nucleotide away. Different DNA sequences within this sample yield the same CDR3. These data originate in a study of metastatic and nonmetastatic thyroid tumors. Study details: Repertoires of blood and of tissue (tumor or nodule) from malignant and benign thyroid patients were compared. General observations from the study: Reported TCR beta diversity, measured in blood and tumor, was significantly higher for malignant thyroid tumors than for benign nodules.

Authors' analysis steps: For papillary thyroid cancer, a distant-metastasis classifier was constructed from CDR3 differences observed across clinicopathological groups. TCRdb used MiXCR to call clones anew from the PCR reads. TCRdb assigned the V and J calls; the authors' analysis was not used. This table holds around 31,000 clones, more than 15% found once. Thyroid surgery took place with no prior treatment in any patient. Material: blood. The TCR was taken from a female donor with papillary thyroid cancer or a benign thyroid nodule (not recorded which). Some clones in this sample may be carry-over from other donors' samples.

The CDR3 DNA is TGCAGTGCTAGTTGGCACGACTCACCCCTCCACTTT. The encoded protein is CSASWHDSPLHF. The chain links TRBV20-1 to TRBJ1-6; D ambiguous. Per the germline V gene, CDR1 is DFQATT and CDR2 is SNEGSKA (reference sequence). V lost 3 bases to trimming and J lost 10 bases, with 10 bases between them. This CDR3 has 12 amino acids.